A selection of T cell receptor beta chains follows, all from one sample in a study of blood T cells in healthy people across ages. A single record per CDR3 protein comes from TCRdb applying MiXCR to the 5' RACE reads. Altogether some 890,000 distinct CDR3 sequences are present, roughly 29% being singletons, with the ten largest covering 9.5% to 13%. The same sample was also studied in work on T cells of mothers and their children.

Sequenced material: blood. All receptors derive from a woman aged 40 to 49 in good health. The CDR3 runs from the conserved cysteine through the conserved F or W. D genes are given only for firm matches.

J gene: TRBJ2-1
V gene: TRBV7-9
D gene: TRBD2
CDR3 protein: CASSPRLAGLGVEQFF

J gene: TRBJ1-1
V gene: TRBV7-9
D gene: TRBD1
CDR3 protein: CASSVTGGVNTEAFF

J gene: TRBJ2-3
V gene: TRBV6-2/TRBV6-3
D gene: NA
CDR3 protein: CASAPPSTDTQYF

J gene: TRBJ1-2
V gene: TRBV2
D gene: NA
CDR3 protein: CASSEDNNGYTF

J gene: TRBJ1-2
V gene: TRBV30
D gene: NA
CDR3 protein: CAWIPGTLNYGYTF

J gene: TRBJ1-2
V gene: TRBV6-6
D gene: TRBD1
CDR3 protein: CASSLRQGARGYTF

J gene: TRBJ2-5
V gene: TRBV7-9
D gene: TRBD2
CDR3 protein: CASSLGGGVLSYERYF

J gene: TRBJ1-6
V gene: TRBV7-2
D gene: NA
CDR3 protein: CASSFKAFDSPLHF

J gene: TRBJ2-2
V gene: TRBV29-1
D gene: TRBD2
CDR3 protein: CSTSPAGGPKRNTGELFF

J gene: TRBJ2-1
V gene: TRBV29-1
D gene: NA
CDR3 protein: CSARDGGGRGTYNEQFF

J gene: TRBJ1-5
V gene: TRBV4-1
D gene: NA
CDR3 protein: CASSQEVLRLRNNQPQHF

J gene: TRBJ1-1
V gene: TRBV29-1
D gene: NA
CDR3 protein: CSAVQSLNTEAFF

J gene: TRBJ1-6
V gene: TRBV20-1
D gene: TRBD1
CDR3 protein: CSASEGTANSPLHF

J gene: TRBJ2-3
V gene: TRBV12-3/TRBV12-4
D gene: NA
CDR3 protein: CASRHRADTQYF

J gene: TRBJ1-4
V gene: TRBV4-1
D gene: TRBD1
CDR3 protein: CASSQVQGAANEKLFF

J gene: TRBJ1-1
V gene: TRBV6-1
D gene: TRBD1
CDR3 protein: CASRLGQAGSDTEAFF

J gene: TRBJ2-3
V gene: TRBV28
D gene: TRBD1
CDR3 protein: CASSLPTGTGLTDTQYF

J gene: TRBJ2-6
V gene: TRBV7-2
D gene: NA
CDR3 protein: CASSPTSLSGANVLTF

J gene: TRBJ1-1
V gene: TRBV5-1
D gene: NA
CDR3 protein: CASSWLTVDTEAFF

J gene: TRBJ1-5
V gene: TRBV6-6
D gene: NA
CDR3 protein: CASSSDRPQHF

J gene: TRBJ1-2
V gene: TRBV21-1
D gene: NA
CDR3 protein: CASSCNRERKSHGYTF

J gene: TRBJ2-1
V gene: TRBV29-1
D gene: NA
CDR3 protein: CSVVWGEQFF

J gene: TRBJ2-1
V gene: TRBV7-2
D gene: TRBD2
CDR3 protein: CASSLSLGGDSYNEQFF

J gene: TRBJ1-1
V gene: TRBV6-6
D gene: NA
CDR3 protein: CASSHTAGTEAFF

J gene: TRBJ2-5
V gene: TRBV20-1
D gene: TRBD2
CDR3 protein: CSAGVTSGGAQYF

J gene: TRBJ2-5
V gene: TRBV20-1
D gene: TRBD2
CDR3 protein: CSTRDTSGYNEQYF

J gene: TRBJ1-1
V gene: TRBV7-8
D gene: TRBD1
CDR3 protein: CASSKQGRNTEAFF

J gene: TRBJ2-1
V gene: TRBV19
D gene: TRBD1
CDR3 protein: CASRTGDFYNEQFF

J gene: TRBJ2-1
V gene: TRBV7-2
D gene: NA
CDR3 protein: CASSFSGGGNEQFF

J gene: TRBJ2-1
V gene: TRBV7-2
D gene: NA
CDR3 protein: CASSLIIGDEQFF

J gene: TRBJ2-7
V gene: TRBV6-1
D gene: NA
CDR3 protein: CASSHRVEPHYEQYF

J gene: TRBJ1-2
V gene: TRBV6-4
D gene: TRBD1
CDR3 protein: CASSDTGDRRYTF

J gene: TRBJ1-4
V gene: TRBV7-2
D gene: TRBD1
CDR3 protein: CASSSRGDRGGKLFF

J gene: TRBJ1-1
V gene: TRBV4-2
D gene: NA
CDR3 protein: CASSPNYFLGGTEAFF

J gene: TRBJ2-7
V gene: TRBV9
D gene: NA
CDR3 protein: CASSVASAGAEQYF

J gene: TRBJ1-2
V gene: TRBV20-1
D gene: NA
CDR3 protein: CSASPGLLGGYTF

J gene: TRBJ2-7
V gene: TRBV19
D gene: NA
CDR3 protein: CASRLALGAEQYF

J gene: TRBJ1-6
V gene: TRBV20-1
D gene: NA
CDR3 protein: CSASLWTDNSPLHF

J gene: TRBJ2-3
V gene: TRBV5-1
D gene: TRBD1
CDR3 protein: CASSRGLAEDTQYF

J gene: TRBJ2-1
V gene: TRBV6-2/TRBV6-3
D gene: NA
CDR3 protein: CASSPIRAEINEQFF

J gene: TRBJ2-7
V gene: TRBV5-1
D gene: NA
CDR3 protein: CASSLEDFYEQYF

J gene: TRBJ2-5
V gene: TRBV10-3
D gene: NA
CDR3 protein: CATSETVSQETQYF

J gene: TRBJ1-2
V gene: TRBV7-2
D gene: NA
CDR3 protein: CASSSGGVGGYTF

J gene: TRBJ2-5
V gene: TRBV20-1
D gene: NA
CDR3 protein: CSASLAHEQYF

J gene: TRBJ2-4
V gene: TRBV11-2
D gene: TRBD2
CDR3 protein: CASSPPLAGANEQYF

J gene: TRBJ1-5
V gene: TRBV20-1
D gene: NA
CDR3 protein: CSAHQGRGQPQHF

J gene: TRBJ1-2
V gene: TRBV5-6
D gene: TRBD1
CDR3 protein: CASRQRLRTGHGYTF

J gene: TRBJ2-6
V gene: TRBV19
D gene: NA
CDR3 protein: CASRNIPGSGANVLTF

J gene: TRBJ2-1
V gene: TRBV30
D gene: TRBD2
CDR3 protein: CAWSPRGTSFHNEQFF

J gene: TRBJ1-5
V gene: TRBV2
D gene: TRBD1
CDR3 protein: CASSAGQGNNQPQHF